A single T cell receptor beta chain is shown here with its context. Its target is not known. Produced via immunoSEQ multiplex PCR; TCRdb's table is partial and in-frame only. The table includes approximately 77,000 clones, around 91% detected once. The sample belongs to a study of OX40 agonist ivuxolimab in advanced cancers. As for the study in general: Patients enrolled in dose escalation were diagnosed with hepatocellular carcinoma, melanoma, renal cell or head and neck cancer. About 40% of patients had received prior checkpoint inhibitor therapy. Three dose-escalation patients had partial responses: one with hepatocellular carcinoma and two with cutaneous melanoma.

Findings of the study overall: CD8+ T cells (on average) carried more expanded clones than CD4+ T cells.

The sample in question was CD4+ or CD8+ T cells sorted from blood, obtained in a trial of the OX40 agonist ivuxolimab. This TCR was recovered from an adult with an advanced solid tumor such as melanoma, head and neck, liver or kidney cancer.

The CDR3 reads CASSFLLAGRDEQFF. DNA for the CDR3: TGTGCCAGCAGTTTCCTTCTAGCGGGTAGGGATGAGCAGTTCTTC. The chain joins TRBV6-6 to TRBJ2-1, with 8 bases aligning to TRBD2. The V gene end was trimmed by 4 bases and the J gene end by 8 bases; junction bases not matched to a gene: 10. The CDR3 consists of 15 residues. Germline CDR1 and CDR2: MNHNY and SVGAGI (reference sequence).